This T cell receptor beta chain was sequenced during a study of CD8+ T cells in alopecia areata. The sequencing template was cDNA reverse transcribed from extracted RNA. Using immunoSEQ multiplex PCR, the repertoire was profiled, and TCRdb retains in-frame clones only, with some absent. The sample contains approximately 100,000 clones, just under 60% of which appear only once. The V gene end was trimmed by 8 bases and the J gene end by 4 bases; junction bases not matched to a gene: 12. Germline CDR1 SGHAT, CDR2 FQNNGV. This CDR3 is 15 amino acids long. The treatment: oral pan-JAK inhibitor, 5-10 mg twice daily. Cell sorting was applied to PBMCs, and CD4+ and CD8+ T cells were collected.

Sequenced here: CD8+ T cells sorted from blood, sampled between weeks 55 and 65, from a patient treated with tofacitinib. The J gene is TRBJ1-2, the V gene TRBV11-2, with 8 bases matching TRBD1. The sequence derives from a human donor with alopecia areata. The DNA of the CDR3 is TGTGCCAGCCAAAGCCAGGGGGCGTCGGGCTATGGCTACACCTTC. Residues: CASQSQGASGYGYTF.